These 26 T cell receptor beta chains came from one sample sequenced in a study of blood T cell repertoires in COVID-19. Libraries were prepared by immunoSEQ multiplex PCR; TCRdb keeps only in-frame clonotypes and omits some of them. The sample shows about 340,000 clones, 85% to 90% of them seen only once. Sequencing was carried out using peripheral blood. These receptors originate from a woman aged 50 to 60 with COVID-19, enrolled during active disease.

This chain links TRBV15 with TRBJ1-1; D is ambiguous. The CDR3 covers 16 residues. Per the germline V gene, CDR1 is LNHNV and CDR2 is YYDKDF (reference sequence). V dropped 1 base and J dropped 0 bases, with 12 bases sitting between them. CDR3 bases: TGTGCCACCAGCAGAGGGGAGACCAGCCTGAACACTGAAGCTTTCTTT. Translating it yields CATSRGETSLNTEAFF.

This chain connects TRBV5-1 to TRBJ2-3, with 7 bases identical to TRBD1. CDR1 is SGHRS and CDR2 is YFSETQ in the germline V gene. The length of the CDR3 is 16 residues. V shed 4 bases, J shed 6 bases, and the junction held 14 bases outside the gene matches. The DNA for the CDR3 is TGCGCCAGCAGCAGTTTGACAGGGCGGTACAGGGATACGCAGTATTTT. Translation gives CASSSLTGRYRDTQYF.

The chain carries TRBV10-2 and TRBJ1-5; 9 bases agree with TRBD1. With 8 bases clipped from V and 13 bases from J, the junction kept 12 bases outside the gene matches. Germline V gene data show CDR1 as WSHSY and CDR2 as SAAADI. The CDR3 covers 13 residues. The CDR3 coding sequence is TGCGCCAGCTGGGGACAGGGAAGCCCTCTACAGCATTTT. Translating gives CASWGQGSPLQHF.

The rearrangement joins TRBV19 to TRBJ2-5; weak D call: TRBD1 (5 bases). Deletions cut 3 bases from V and 5 bases from J, with 13 bases between. Germline assignment: CDR1 LNHDA and CDR2 SQIVND (reference sequence). The CDR3 consists of 14 residues. DNA for the CDR3: TGTGCCAGTAGTATGGACAAACAGGAGGAGACCCAGTACTTC. Protein product: CASSMDKQEETQYF.

J is TRBJ1-2 and V is TRBV29-1; D is undetermined. The length of the CDR3 is 12 residues. Germline CDR1 and CDR2: SQVTM and ANQGSEA. Trimming took 4 bases from V and 4 from J, leaving 10 bases between them. CDR3 bases: TGCAGCGTTGGGCAGGTCAGCTATGGCTACACCTTC. This translates into CSVGQVSYGYTF. The full variable domain, completed using reference TRBV29-1 and TRBJ1-2, is SAVISQKPSRDICQRGTSLTIQCQVDSQVTMMFWYRQQPGQSLTLIATANQGSEATYESGFVIDKFPISRPNLTFSTLTVSNMSPEDSSIYLCSVGQVSYGYTFGSGTRLTVV.

The chain joins TRBV19 to TRBJ1-5; D is unresolved. Germline V gives CDR1 LNHDA, CDR2 SQIVND (reference sequence). The CDR3 has 14 amino acids. The ends were cut back, 3 bases at V and 3 bases at J, with 9 bases in the middle. CDR3 protein: CASSILGFNQPQHF. The DNA for the CDR3 is TGTGCCAGTAGTATTCTAGGATTCAATCAGCCCCAGCATTTT.

J is TRBJ1-5 and V is TRBV6-5; the match to TRBD1 covers 7 bases. The junction had 7 bases not matched to a gene; V was cut back by 7 bases and J by 1 base. From germline, CDR1 is MNHEY and CDR2 SVGAGI. The CDR3 is made up of 15 amino acids. CDR3 protein: CASKRQGWSNQPQHF. The DNA for the CDR3 is TGTGCCAGCAAACGACAGGGCTGGAGCAATCAGCCCCAGCATTTT.

CDR3 sequence reads: CAWSGGGLAGASEQFF. DNA for the CDR3: TGTGCCTGGAGTGGGGGCGGACTAGCGGGAGCGAGTGAGCAGTTCTTC. The V gene is TRBV30, the J gene TRBJ2-1; TRBD2 agrees at 13 bases. CDR1 and CDR2 (germline): GTSNPN, SVGIG (reference sequence). The CDR3 extends over 16 amino acids. The junction had 9 bases not matched to a gene; V was cut back by 1 base and J by 9 bases.

This chain connects TRBV7-9 to TRBJ1-1; TRBD1 matches at 8 bases. This CDR3 has 14 amino acids. Unmatched junction bases numbered 6, after V lost 6 bases and J lost 3 bases. Germline V gives CDR1 SEHNR, CDR2 FQNEAQ (reference sequence). The CDR3 spells CASSRDRGDTEAFF. The CDR3 nucleotides read TGTGCCAGCAGTCGTGACAGGGGCGACACTGAAGCTTTCTTT. Using reference TRBV7-9 and TRBJ1-1 for the parts outside the CDR3, the full variable domain is DTGVSQNPRHKITKRGQNVTFRCDPISEHNRLYWYRQTLGQGPEFLTYFQNEAQLEKSRLLSDRFSAERPKGSFSTLEIQRTEQGDSAMYLCASSRDRGDTEAFFGQGTRLTVV.

This clone was picked up one time. This rearrangement joins TRBV30 to TRBJ2-3; 8 bases align to TRBD1. V dropped 0 bases and J dropped 2; count of bases not matched to a gene: 4. The CDR3 is 15 amino acids. Germline CDR1 is GTSNPN and CDR2 is SVGIG (reference sequence). Here the CDR3 DNA reads TGTGCCTGGAGTGTCAGGACAGGGCCCACAGATACGCAGTATTTT. Amino acids: CAWSVRTGPTDTQYF.

This clone was seen just once. This rearrangement joins TRBV29-1 to TRBJ1-1; no reliable D call. The germline V and J ends were trimmed by 8 bases and 1 base, with 17 bases remaining between them. The CDR3 is 14 residues long. The germline V gene has CDR1 SQVTM and CDR2 ANQGSEA. CDR3 region: CSTRYQWSNTEAFF. CDR3 nucleotide sequence: TGCAGCACCAGATACCAATGGTCGAACACTGAAGCTTTCTTT.

A few counts support this clone. The CDR3 spells CASSLAGTGDHEQYF. As DNA, the CDR3 is TGTGCCAGCAGCTTGGCCGGGACAGGGGACCACGAGCAGTACTTC. The rearrangement links TRBV5-4 to TRBJ2-7; 10 bases fit TRBD1. V lost 0 bases to trimming and J lost 5 bases; unmatched junction nucleotides: 5. The CDR3 covers 15 residues. Per the germline V gene, CDR1 is SGHNT and CDR2 is YYREEE (reference sequence). Based on the CDR3 plus reference TRBV5-4 and TRBJ2-7, the full variable domain is ETGVTQSPTHLIKTRGQQVTLRCSSQSGHNTVSWYQQALGQGPQFIFQYYREEENGRGNFPPRFSGLQFPNYSSELNVNALELDDSALYLCASSLAGTGDHEQYFGPGTRLTVT.

V gene TRBV27 combines with J gene TRBJ1-2, with 7 bases matching TRBD1. The CDR3 totals 15 residues. V was pared by 6 bases and J by 0 bases, with 7 bases of the junction left unmatched. Germline V gives CDR1 MNHEY, CDR2 SMNVEV (reference sequence). The CDR3 loop is CASRLGQTTNYGYTF. CDR3 nucleotides: TGTGCCAGCAGGCTGGGACAGACTACTAACTATGGCTACACCTTC.

The genes are TRBV30 and TRBJ1-5, with 7 bases aligning to TRBD1. The CDR3 consists of 16 residues. In germline, CDR1 is GTSNPN, CDR2 SVGIG (reference sequence). V was clipped by 2 bases and J by 1 base; unmatched bases: 8. CDR3 nucleotides: TGTGCCTGGAGTTCTAACAGGGGTGCGAGCAATCAGCCCCAGCATTTT. This sequence encodes CAWSSNRGASNQPQHF.

The chain uses TRBV7-9 and TRBJ1-6; 10 bases align to TRBD1. V lost 5 bases and J lost 10; bases outside the gene matches: 8. The V gene's germline CDR1 is SEHNR and CDR2 FQNEAQ (reference sequence). The CDR3 spans 15 residues. The CDR3 sequence is CASSPGDRGGSPLHF. The CDR3 DNA is TGTGCCAGCAGCCCCGGGGACAGGGGTGGATCACCCCTCCACTTT.

The chain combines TRBV2 with TRBJ1-1; weak D call: TRBD1 (6 bases). The V end lost 8 bases, the J end lost 3 bases, and 16 bases lay between the germline ends. Germline CDR1 and CDR2: SNHLY and FYNNEI. The CDR3 sequence is 14 residues long. DNA for the CDR3: TGTGCCAGCTCACGAACAGGGTCATACACTGAAGCTTTCTTT. Translated, it gives CASSRTGSYTEAFF.

The V call is TRBV7-2, the J call TRBJ2-5; 9 nucleotides match TRBD2. With V trimmed by 1 base and J by 4 bases, 10 bases remained unmatched. Germline CDR1 and CDR2: SGHTA and FQGNSA. This CDR3 contains 17 residues. CDR3 in amino acids: CASSLVSGRGGGETQYF. The CDR3 nucleotides are TGTGCCAGCAGCTTAGTTAGCGGGAGAGGGGGAGGAGAGACCCAGTACTTC.

In its sample, this clone was seen once. The rearrangement links TRBV5-4 to TRBJ2-3, with D possibly TRBD1 on 5 matching bases. The germline V and J ends were trimmed by 4 bases and 0 bases, with 18 bases remaining between them. The CDR3 totals 17 residues. The germline V gene encodes CDR1 SGHNT and CDR2 YYREEE (reference sequence). This CDR3 is CASSPGPQFPSTDTQYF. CDR3 bases: TGTGCCAGCAGCCCAGGGCCGCAATTTCCTAGCACAGATACGCAGTATTTT.

This chain uses TRBV11-3 with TRBJ1-6, with D perhaps TRBD1 (5 bases). The V end was cut by 5 bases, the J end by 6 bases, with 11 bases between. Germline V gene sequence: CDR1 SGHNT, CDR2 YENEEA. This CDR3 is 14 amino acids long. CDR3 in amino acids: CASSARGVNSPLHF. Written as DNA, the CDR3 is TGTGCCAGCAGCGCGCGGGGGGTTAATTCACCCCTCCACTTT. Full variable domain (rest looked up from reference TRBV11-3 and TRBJ1-6): EAGVVQSPRYKIIEKKQPVAFWCNPISGHNTLYWYLQNLGQGPELLIRYENEEAVDDSQLPKDRFSAERLKGVDSTLKIQPAELGDSAVYLCASSARGVNSPLHFGNGTRLTVT.

This chain uses TRBV29-1 with TRBJ1-1, with D uncertain. Germline CDR1 SQVTM, CDR2 ANQGSEA. Between the trimmed V and J ends, which lost 8 bases and 6 bases, there was a span of 10 bases. The CDR3 covers 10 residues. As DNA, the CDR3 is TGCAGCCTTGGAGCCCCTGAAGCTTTCTTT. Amino acid sequence: CSLGAPEAFF.

The V call is TRBV7-3, the J call TRBJ2-1; TRBD1 is a possible D gene (6 bases). The V end lost 6 bases, the J end lost 1 base, and 16 bases lay between the germline ends. The CDR3 sequence is 16 residues long. Germline values: CDR1 SGHTA, CDR2 FQGTGA. This chain's CDR3 is CASSTLGTQSYNEQFF. For the CDR3, the DNA is TGTGCCAGCAGTACATTGGGGACACAGTCCTACAATGAGCAGTTCTTC. Based on the CDR3 plus reference TRBV7-3 and TRBJ2-1, the full variable domain is GAGVSQTPSNKVTEKGKYVELRCDPISGHTALYWYRQSLGQGPEFLIYFQGTGAADDSGLPNDRFFAVRPEGSVSTLKIQRTERGDSAVYLCASSTLGTQSYNEQFFGPGTRLTVL.

V gene TRBV5-1 combines with J gene TRBJ1-2; TRBD1 is a possible D gene (5 bases). The V gene lost 1 base and the J gene lost 3 bases, with 10 bases spanning the gap. CDR1 SGHRS and CDR2 YFSETQ come from the germline V gene. The CDR3 contains 14 residues. This CDR3 reads CASSLSDKYYGYTF. The CDR3 nucleotides are TGCGCCAGCAGCTTGTCGGACAAGTACTATGGCTACACCTTC. Full variable domain (outside the CDR3, taken from reference TRBV5-1 and TRBJ1-2): KAGVTQTPRYLIKTRGQQVTLSCSPISGHRSVSWYQQTPGQGLQFLFEYFSETQRNKGNFPGRFSGRQFSNSRSEMNVSTLELGDSALYLCASSLSDKYYGYTFGSGTRLTVV.

This chain joins TRBV30 and TRBJ2-2, with D possibly being TRBD2 (5 bases). This CDR3 comprises 16 residues. The ends were cut back, 2 bases at V and 12 bases at J, with 25 bases in the middle. CDR1 and CDR2 (germline): GTSNPN, SVGIG (reference sequence). The CDR3 reads CAWSPYPLWETGKLFF. CDR3 nucleotide sequence: TGTGCCTGGAGTCCCTACCCCTTATGGGAGACGGGCAAGCTGTTTTTT.

The rearrangement links TRBV19 to TRBJ2-1; TRBD2 agrees at 7 bases. The CDR3 totals 15 residues. CDR1 and CDR2 from the germline V gene are LNHDA and SQIVND (reference sequence). J was trimmed by 0 bases and V by 5 bases; bases with no gene match: 4. The CDR3 nucleotides are TGTGCCAGTAGTGACTCTAGCGGCTCCTACAATGAGCAGTTCTTC. Its translation: CASSDSSGSYNEQFF.

The rearrangement joins TRBV5-1 to TRBJ2-3, with TRBD2 matching 8 bases. The CDR3 has 18 residues. The germline gives CDR1 SGHRS, CDR2 YFSETQ. J was trimmed by 2 bases and V by 4 bases; bases with no gene match: 15. Written as DNA, the CDR3 is TGCGCCAGCAGCCCACGAACGTCTCCGGGAGGGATCACAGATACGCAGTATTTT. It is translated as CASSPRTSPGGITDTQYF.

The rearrangement joins TRBV11-3 to TRBJ1-3; the D gene is possibly TRBD1 (5 bases). The CDR3 is 15 residues long. Germline V gene sequence: CDR1 SGHNT, CDR2 YENEEA. Trimming took 2 bases from V and 2 from J, leaving 10 bases between them. CDR3 residues: CASSLSGSTGNTIYF. The CDR3 DNA follows: TGTGCCAGCAGCTTATCAGGGTCTACTGGAAACACCATATATTTT.